Listed here are 8 T cell receptor beta chains from one sample, sequenced in a study of cytomegalovirus exposure and HLA in healthy donors. The data were produced by immunoSEQ multiplex PCR, yet TCRdb's version contains in-frame clones alone and is incomplete. The sample yields 170,000 or so clones, around 81% seen once. Sequencing was performed on PBMCs. The receptors were gathered from a woman aged 18-29 years in good health and CMV-seropositive.

The V and J genes are TRBV7-3 and TRBJ2-7; D might be TRBD2 (7 bases). This CDR3 has 16 residues. V was clipped by 2 bases and J by 6 bases, with 20 bases between them. Germline-derived CDR1 and CDR2 are SGHTA and FQGTGA. The CDR3 nucleotides are TGTGCCAGCAGCTTATCGGGGGGCGCGTTCCGCGGCGAGCAGTACTTC. Its protein is CASSLSGGAFRGEQYF.

The chain links TRBV10-3 to TRBJ2-1, with TRBD2 identical over 10 bases. Unmatched junction bases numbered 6, after V lost 6 bases and J lost 10 bases. This CDR3 has 13 amino acids. Germline assignment: CDR1 ENHRY and CDR2 SYGVKD. The CDR3 region is CAISTSGEGEQFF. As DNA, the CDR3 is TGTGCCATCAGCACTAGCGGGGAGGGAGAGCAGTTCTTC.

The V call is TRBV21-1, the J call TRBJ2-7; the tabulated D call, TRBD1, remains unverified against the DNA. TRBV21-1 is recorded as a pseudogene. This CDR3 is built from 13 residues. The CDR3 sequence: CASSKFRGPEQYF. CDR3 nucleotide sequence: TGTGCCAGCAGCAAATTCAGGGGGCCCGAGCAGTACTTC.

The V gene is TRBV11-2, the J gene TRBJ1-2; TRBD1 matches 8 bases. The trim removed 2 bases at V and 5 bases at J, leaving 7 bases unmatched. Germline CDR1 SGHAT, CDR2 FQNNGV. This CDR3 has 15 residues. CDR3 DNA: TGTGCCAGCAGCTTACAGTCAGGGGGCTTTTATGGCTACACCTTC. The encoded protein is CASSLQSGGFYGYTF.

This clone was counted between two and nine times. This chain uses TRBV7-2 with TRBJ1-1; 8 bases match TRBD1. CDR1 is SGHTA, CDR2 FQGNSA, per germline. J was trimmed by 6 bases and V by 3 bases; bases with no gene match: 9. CDR3 length: 15 amino acids. The DNA for the CDR3 is TGTGCCAGCAGCTTTTCAGGGGGCGAATACGCTGAAGCTTTCTTT. Amino acids: CASSFSGGEYAEAFF.

The chain employs TRBV7-9 and TRBJ1-1, with 9 bases matching TRBD1. This CDR3 region has 17 residues. Trimming cost V 4 bases and J 2 bases; bases outside gene matches: 11. Germline CDR1 and CDR2: SEHNR and FQNEAQ (reference sequence). CDR3 sequence reads: CASSSPTGGRDNTEAFF. CDR3 in DNA: TGTGCCAGCAGCTCCCCGACAGGGGGTAGGGATAACACTGAAGCTTTCTTT.

The chain employs TRBV9 and TRBJ2-1; D unclear. The CDR3 is made up of 17 amino acids. Trimming stripped 4 bases from V and 3 bases from J, with 20 bases between. CDR1 SGDLS and CDR2 YYNGEE come from the germline V gene. For the CDR3, the DNA is TGTGCCAGCAGCCCCCGCAAGCTTGCGAGCCTCTACAATGAGCAGTTCTTC. Amino acid sequence: CASSPRKLASLYNEQFF. The variable domain in full, completed from reference TRBV9 and TRBJ2-1, reads DSGVTQTPKHLITATGQRVTLRCSPRSGDLSVYWYQQSLDQGLQFLIQYYNGEERAKGNILERFSAQQFPDLHSELNLSSLELGDSALYFCASSPRKLASLYNEQFFGPGTRLTVL.

V is TRBV9 and J is TRBJ2-7, with 13 bases aligning to TRBD2. Germline CDR1 SGDLS, CDR2 YYNGEE. V was clipped by 0 bases and J by 7 bases; unmatched bases: 7. The CDR3 spans 16 residues. CDR3 sequence reads: CASSVAGLAGREEQYF. The CDR3 DNA sequence: TGTGCCAGCAGCGTAGCGGGACTAGCGGGGCGGGAGGAGCAGTACTTC.